One and the same sample provided the 11 T cell receptor beta chains below, sequenced in a study of follicular helper T cells after annual influenza vaccination. As for time point: 2013-2014 season, 7 days after vaccination. Generated by immunoSEQ multiplex PCR, the TCRdb table keeps only in-frame clones and is missing some. This repertoire shows 8,700 or so clones, 65% to 85% found once; its top ten account for approximately 2.9%. The sequencing here drew on CXCR5+ CD38- circulating T follicular helper cells from blood, taken 7 days after influenza vaccination. Subset specified: circulating Tfh, non-naive CD4+CXCR5+PD-1+ (ICOS+CD38+ or ICOS-CD38-). These receptors originate from an adult who received the influenza vaccine.

The rearrangement links TRBV29-1 to TRBJ2-5, with D possibly matching TRBD1 (6 bases). The V end was cut by 3 bases, the J end by 1 base, with 9 bases between. Germline values: CDR1 SQVTM, CDR2 ANQGSEA. The CDR3 runs 13 residues. In DNA, the CDR3 is TGCAGCGTTGATGACAGGTCCCAAGAGACCCAGTACTTC. Translation gives CSVDDRSQETQYF. Full variable domain (rest looked up from reference TRBV29-1 and TRBJ2-5): SAVISQKPSRDICQRGTSLTIQCQVDSQVTMMFWYRQQPGQSLTLIATANQGSEATYESGFVIDKFPISRPNLTFSTLTVSNMSPEDSSIYLCSVDDRSQETQYFGPGTRLLVL.

CDR3 in amino acids: CASSAGGTAKNIQYF. CDR3 bases: TGTGCCAGCAGTGCGGGGGGCACAGCCAAAAACATTCAGTACTTC. The rearrangement joins TRBV6-1 to TRBJ2-4, with D possibly being TRBD2 (7 bases). Trimming took 4 bases from V and 0 from J, leaving 10 bases between them. The CDR3 totals 15 residues. Per the germline V gene, CDR1 is MNHNS and CDR2 is SASEGT.

V usage is TRBV7-9 and J usage is TRBJ1-1, with no clear D. Trimming cost V 3 bases and J 5 bases, with 7 bases left between them. The CDR3 has 12 residues. CDR1 SEHNR and CDR2 FQNEAQ come from the germline V gene (reference sequence). The CDR3 region is CASSLSGTEAFF. In DNA form, the CDR3 reads TGTGCCAGCAGCTTGTCCGGGACTGAAGCTTTCTTT.

CDR3 coding DNA: TGTGCCAGCAGCCCAGAGGGATCGAGAAACACCATATATTTT. Its protein product is CASSPEGSRNTIYF. The chain recombines TRBV7-2 with TRBJ1-3; D is undetermined. V gave up 5 bases and J gave up 5 bases, with 13 bases separating them. This CDR3 has 14 amino acids. Germline CDR1 is SGHTA and CDR2 is FQGNSA.

This clone was found a few times. The chain combines TRBV13 with TRBJ1-6; 8 bases map to TRBD1. V dropped 5 bases and J dropped 10; count of bases not matched to a gene: 7. The CDR3 totals 14 residues. Germline V gene data show CDR1 as PRHDT and CDR2 as FYEKMQ (reference sequence). CDR3 DNA: TGTGCCAGCAGCCAGGACAGGGCAGGATCACCCCTCCACTTT. Translated, it gives CASSQDRAGSPLHF.

The J gene is TRBJ2-5, the V gene TRBV18; TRBD1 matches 12 bases. Germline V gene sequence: CDR1 KGHSH, CDR2 LQKENI. The V segment lost 2 bases and the J segment 3 bases; nucleotides outside the gene matches: 7. CDR3 length equals 17 residues. CDR3 protein: CASSPRAGTGGKETQYF. As DNA, the CDR3 is TGTGCCAGCTCACCAAGAGCCGGGACAGGGGGCAAAGAGACCCAGTACTTC.

This sequence joins TRBV18 and TRBJ1-6; TRBD1 is a possible D gene (5 bases). Germline V lookup: CDR1 KGHSH, CDR2 LQKENI. This CDR3 has 13 amino acids. The V end was cut by 0 bases, the J end by 11 bases, with 8 bases between. CDR3: CASSPPPGPPLHF. Here the CDR3 DNA reads TGTGCCAGCTCACCACCCCCGGGACCACCCCTCCACTTT.

Here the CDR3 reads CASSYSITGGGNTIYF. The CDR3 region has the DNA TGTGCCAGCAGTTACTCGATCACCGGGGGTGGAAACACCATATATTTT. V gene TRBV6-5 combines with J gene TRBJ1-3, with a weak D call TRBD1 (5 bases). This CDR3 is built from 16 residues. The germline V and J ends were trimmed by 0 bases and 3 bases, with 12 bases remaining between them. Germline V CDR1 and CDR2: MNHEY, SVGAGI.

The chain has TRBV30 and TRBJ1-2; D not certain. The CDR3 has 14 residues. The V and J ends lost 2 bases and 4 bases respectively, with 14 bases between them. The V gene's germline CDR1 is GTSNPN and CDR2 SVGIG (reference sequence). The CDR3: CAWSTGQRTYGYTF. The CDR3 DNA is TGTGCCTGGAGTACCGGGCAAAGGACCTATGGCTACACCTTC.

The chain recombines TRBV30 with TRBJ1-1; TRBD1 might be the D (6 bases). Germline V gene lookup returns CDR1 GTSNPN and CDR2 SVGIG (reference sequence). The CDR3 has 14 amino acids. V was trimmed by 0 bases and J by 12 bases, leaving 20 bases between them. The CDR3 reads CAWSVNEGVKRTFF. The CDR3 nucleotides are TGTGCCTGGAGTGTAAATGAGGGGGTAAAGAGGACTTTCTTT.

This chain joins TRBV7-6 and TRBJ1-5; no clear D. The CDR3 loop spans 15 amino acids. V shed 5 bases and J shed 4 bases, with 15 bases lying between them. The germline CDR1 and CDR2 sequences are SGHVS and FNYEAQ. CDR3 sequence: CASSLAAGLNQPQHF. The CDR3, as DNA: TGTGCCAGCAGCCTCGCGGCCGGGCTAAATCAGCCCCAGCATTTT.